This T cell receptor beta chain stems from a study of blood T cell repertoires in COVID-19 (dated by TCRdb to 2020 to 2022). A note on the overall study: The collaborator samples originated in the United States, Italy and Spain and spanned the acute and convalescent phases of COVID-19. The repertoires were made available in a free public database intended to serve as a resource for research on the immune response to SARS-CoV-2. The dataset comprised deeply sampled blood TCRbeta repertoires from subjects exposed to, actively infected with, or recovered from COVID-19. Where available, HLA class I and class II types were obtained from metadata supplied by the sample provider rather than from assay-based typing. A de-identified subject ID, COVID-19 status, age in years and sex were almost always included in the sample metadata. Samples came from the ongoing ImmuneRACE study (first 160 participants) plus 1,254 subjects from 6 global collaborators. The material from the prospective study consisted of cDNA or gDNA derived from T cells, B-cell-depleted T cells, or PBMCs. The investigation overall reported the following: Clinical and demographic metadata were provided uncurated, with the amount varying by source and participant.

In this sample, this clone turned up many times. It lacks a known antigen. Base qualities are not at hand, and no much larger clone is one base apart. Reading the germline V gene gives CDR1 KGHDR and CDR2 SFDVKD. V is reduced by 3 bases and J by 11 bases, leaving a spacing of 34 bases between them. Its CDR3 holds 20 amino acids, cysteine through phenylalanine. Kept here is only the CDR3 DNA, which spans 60 bases and is read in frame from base 1. TCRbeta CDR3 regions were amplified from genomic DNA using the immunoSEQ Assay, a bias-controlled multiplex PCR. As for the original processing: The number of nucleated cells in each sample was estimated by amplification of reference gene primers within the assay. To quantify the absolute abundance of each unique TCRbeta CDR3 rearrangement, sequence reads were collapsed and filtered. Productive Simpson clonality was computed per sample as the square root of Simpson's diversity index over productive rearrangements. In TCRdb, the immuneACCESS table is reduced to in-frame sequences with V and J assigned. These tables do not hold every clone; where another copy was compared, an unresolved V gene accounts for under half, and the others remain unexplained. V and J calls and clone size are as listed in that table; D and trimming were resolved from the DNA. The sample table records 230,000 or so clones; around 84% of these occur just once. 5% to 8% of the sample is taken by the ten largest.

Enrolling through a virtual design, the prospective study's participants ranged in age from roughly 18 to 95 years and lived across some 22 United States geographic areas. To assign participants to cohorts, the prospective study relied on clinical history that participants themselves reported in a screening survey and a study questionnaire. Exposed participants were defined as having been in contact with someone with a PCR-confirmed or clinician-diagnosed COVID-19 case within 2 weeks of study entry. Each participant in the prospective study had whole blood, serum and a nasopharyngeal or oropharyngeal swab collected by mobile phlebotomists. Prospective study participants could optionally give additional blood draws and questionnaires over an approximately two-month period. Before DNA extraction, blood samples from the prospective study were shipped at room temperature or frozen.

This receptor was obtained from a woman between 50 and 59 years old who had been exposed to COVID-19. This chain is built from TRBV24-1 and TRBJ1-5, with a weak D call of TRBD1 (6 bases match). Material for sequencing was PBMCs or T cells enriched from blood (not recorded which). Here the CDR3 is given as CATSDLRTGLGRSNHGTQHF. The DNA sequence follows: TGTGCCACCAGTGATCTCCGAACAGGGTTGGGTCGTAGCAATCATGGTACCCAGCATTTT.